The clone carrying this T cell receptor beta chain was observed a few times. Its antigen is undetermined. With V trimmed by 3 bases and J by 0 bases, 5 bases remained unmatched. Germline values: CDR1 SSHAT, CDR2 FNYEAQ (reference sequence). The CDR3 is made up of 16 amino acids. The sample belongs to a study of human T cells and chemical hapten exposure. Notes on the study in general: Controls formed significantly fewer large CDR3 similarity clusters than expanded TCRs did.

Time point in this sample: patch test 3, about 24 weeks after DPC sensitization. Treatment: therapeutic diphenylcyclopropenone sensitization with weekly scalp DPC. Alopecia patients deemed DPC-suitable, aged 18 to 70, excluding pregnancy. For the library, individual cDNA molecules each received unique molecular identifiers. TCRdb passed the RACE reads through MiXCR, listing each CDR3 protein once. The sample gives 150,000 to 200,000 distinct CDR3 sequences, about 30% of which show up once; about 2% is in the top ten. The origin of this receptor is a woman younger than 35 with alopecia areata. Some clones in this sample may be carry-over from other donors' samples. The sequencing used whole blood, collected in connection with sensitization to the hapten diphenylcyclopropenone (DPC). This chain joins TRBV7-7 and TRBJ2-1; 7 nucleotides agree with TRBD2. CDR3 sequence (DNA): TGTGCCAGCAGCTTGGTAGCGGGCTCCTCCTACAATGAGCAGTTCTTC. This translates into CASSLVAGSSYNEQFF. Full variable domain (rest looked up from reference TRBV7-7 and TRBJ2-1): GAGVSQSPRYKVTKRGQDVTLRCDPISSHATLYWYQQALGQGPEFLTYFNYEAQPDKSGLPSDRFSAERPEGSISTLTIQRTEQRDSAMYRCASSLVAGSSYNEQFFGPGTRLTVL.